The 26 T cell receptor beta chains presented below share a single source sample, sequenced in a study of beta chain features in type 1 diabetes. Isolated RNA was reverse transcribed in full, so expressed TCRB transcripts were sequenced. Profiled with immunoSEQ multiplex PCR; TCRdb holds only in-frame clones, not every one. The top ten hold 2% to 2.5% of the sample, which has 20,000 to 25,000 clones, more than 60% seen once. Material for sequencing was Tregs from blood. Receptors originate from a woman aged 35 to 49 in good health.

The V and J genes are TRBV7-2 and TRBJ1-6; possibly TRBD1 for D (5 bases). Germline assignment: CDR1 SGHTA and CDR2 FQGNSA. The CDR3 is 15 residues long. Trimming removed 1 base from V and 15 bases from J, with 19 bases in between. CDR3 DNA sequence: TGTGCCAGCAGCTTAGAGACGACAGTCCCTATTGTCCTCCACTTT. This codes for CASSLETTVPIVLHF.

To note about this clone: The same CDR3 arises from other DNA sequences in this sample as well. This chain joins TRBV18 and TRBJ1-1; TRBD1 agrees at 11 bases. Trimming cost V 6 bases and J 5 bases; bases outside gene matches: 5. Germline lookup yields CDR1 KGHSH and CDR2 LQKENI. The CDR3 is 14 residues long. In DNA form, the CDR3 reads TGTGCCAGCTCGCCGGACAGGGGGCGGACTGAAGCTTTCTTT. This translates into CASSPDRGRTEAFF.

This clone was observed a few times. The chain joins TRBV7-9 to TRBJ2-2, with D possibly TRBD2 on 5 matching bases. The germline CDR1 and CDR2 sequences are SEHNR and FQNEAQ (reference sequence). Trimming left V 8 bases short and J 7 bases short, with 32 bases between. This CDR3 contains 19 residues. This CDR3 is CASEHDSSLLPKADGELFF. The CDR3 nucleotides read TGTGCCAGCGAGCACGACTCATCACTACTACCCAAAGCGGACGGGGAGCTGTTTTTT.

Only a few counts were recorded for this clone. The chain combines TRBV7-6 with TRBJ2-5, with D possibly matching TRBD2 (6 bases). V gave up 0 bases and J gave up 4 bases, with 6 bases separating them. Per germline, CDR1 SGHVS and CDR2 FNYEAQ. This CDR3 has 13 amino acids. CDR3 nucleotide sequence: TGTGCCAGCAGCTTAGCGGGGGGAGAGACCCAGTACTTC. It specifies CASSLAGGETQYF.

The CDR3 DNA reads as TGTGCCATCAGAAAGGGGGAGTTATACACAGATACGCAGTATTTT. Amino acid sequence: CAIRKGELYTDTQYF. J is TRBJ2-3 and V is TRBV10-3; a weak D match, TRBD1 (6 bases). The germline V and J ends were trimmed by 6 bases and 2 bases, with 15 bases remaining between them. This CDR3 is built from 15 residues. Germline CDR1 reads ENHRY; CDR2 reads SYGVKD.

The chain employs TRBV18 and TRBJ1-1; D not certain. Germline CDR1 and CDR2: KGHSH and LQKENI. There are 15 residues in the CDR3. V was cut by 3 bases and J by 0 bases, with 11 bases left in between. For the CDR3, the DNA is TGTGCCAGCTCACCCCTCCAGGAAATGAACACTGAAGCTTTCTTT. Protein product: CASSPLQEMNTEAFF.

The chain links TRBV5-1 to TRBJ2-3; 12 nucleotides align to TRBD2. V lost 4 bases and J lost 4; bases outside the gene matches: 13. This CDR3 region has 18 residues. Germline V CDR1 and CDR2: SGHRS, YFSETQ. In DNA, the CDR3 is TGCGCCAGCAGCCCCTGGAGGCTAGCGGGGGGGCTCGCAGATACGCAGTATTTT. Protein sequence: CASSPWRLAGGLADTQYF.

The V and J genes are TRBV7-9 and TRBJ2-5, with TRBD2 identical over 13 bases. With V trimmed by 5 bases and J by 1 base, 7 bases remained unmatched. CDR1 is SEHNR, CDR2 FQNEAQ, per germline (reference sequence). The CDR3 contains 17 residues. The CDR3 DNA follows: TGTGCCAGCAGCCCCGGACTAGCGGGGGTACTCCAAGAGACCCAGTACTTC. Translated: CASSPGLAGVLQETQYF. Full variable domain (rest looked up from reference TRBV7-9 and TRBJ2-5): DTGVSQNPRHKITKRGQNVTFRCDPISEHNRLYWYRQTLGQGPEFLTYFQNEAQLEKSRLLSDRFSAERPKGSFSTLEIQRTEQGDSAMYLCASSPGLAGVLQETQYFGPGTRLLVL.

Written as DNA, the CDR3 is TGCGCCAGCAGCTCGCCCGACAGTACAGATACGCAGTATTTT. This encodes CASSSPDSTDTQYF. The V call is TRBV5-1, the J call TRBJ2-3; D perhaps matches TRBD1 (5 bases). This CDR3 has 14 amino acids. Trimming stripped 3 bases from V and 3 bases from J, with 11 bases between. Germline lookup yields CDR1 SGHRS and CDR2 YFSETQ.

In this sample, this clone turned up once. This rearrangement joins TRBV18 to TRBJ2-3, with 10 bases lining up with TRBD2. The CDR3 loop spans 17 amino acids. The trim removed 1 base at V and 1 base at J, leaving 5 bases unmatched. Germline-derived CDR1 and CDR2 are KGHSH and LQKENI. CDR3 bases: TGTGCCAGCTCACCACGGAGACTAGCGGGCCGCACAGATACGCAGTATTTT. It codes for CASSPRRLAGRTDTQYF.

The chain links TRBV5-4 to TRBJ2-3; tentative D call: TRBD1 (5 bases). V gave up 7 bases and J gave up 5 bases, with 14 bases separating them. Germline V gene sequence: CDR1 SGHNT, CDR2 YYREEE (reference sequence). This CDR3 is built from 13 residues. In DNA, the CDR3 is TGTGCCAGCCAGGGCAGGCCCGGAGATACGCAGTATTTT. This encodes CASQGRPGDTQYF.

This chain uses TRBV29-1 with TRBJ1-1; TRBD1 matches 10 bases. CDR3 length: 14 amino acids. Germline V gene lookup returns CDR1 SQVTM and CDR2 ANQGSEA. The junction had 5 bases not matched to a gene; V was cut back by 7 bases and J by 0 bases. In DNA, the CDR3 is TGCAGCGATAGACAGGGGGCAATGAACACTGAAGCTTTCTTT. Translation gives CSDRQGAMNTEAFF. The entire variable domain, with the rest obtained from reference TRBV29-1 and TRBJ1-1, is as follows: SAVISQKPSRDICQRGTSLTIQCQVDSQVTMMFWYRQQPGQSLTLIATANQGSEATYESGFVIDKFPISRPNLTFSTLTVSNMSPEDSSIYLCSDRQGAMNTEAFFGQGTRLTVV.

The chain employs TRBV18 and TRBJ1-2, with 12 positions matching TRBD1. With V trimmed by 2 bases and J by 9 bases, 7 bases remained unmatched. Germline values: CDR1 KGHSH, CDR2 LQKENI. This CDR3 contains 15 residues. The CDR3 loop reads CASSPSLGQGASYTF. CDR3 DNA: TGTGCCAGCTCACCAAGCTTGGGACAGGGGGCGAGCTACACCTTC.

The sample holds a few counts of this clone. The V call is TRBV19, the J call TRBJ1-5; D might be TRBD1 (6 bases). Trimming left V 3 bases short and J 4 bases short, with 10 bases between. The CDR3 is 14 residues long. Germline V CDR1 and CDR2: LNHDA, SQIVND (reference sequence). CDR3: CASSILQGNQPQHF. The CDR3 DNA reads TGTGCCAGTAGTATCTTACAGGGTAATCAGCCCCAGCATTTT.

This clone was seen only a few times. The V gene is TRBV6-1, the J gene TRBJ2-3, with TRBD2 matching 11 bases. CDR1 is MNHNS and CDR2 is SASEGT in the germline V gene. CDR3 length: 15 amino acids. J gave up 2 bases and V 4 bases, and 2 bases lay outside the gene matches. The CDR3: CASSVAGGYTDTQYF. DNA for the CDR3: TGTGCCAGCAGTGTAGCGGGGGGGTACACAGATACGCAGTATTTT.

The chain uses TRBV2 and TRBJ2-1; possibly TRBD2 for D (5 bases). The V gene's germline CDR1 is SNHLY and CDR2 FYNNEI. Trimming took off 6 bases at V and 3 bases at J, with 9 bases between the two ends. The CDR3 extends over 13 amino acids. CDR3 in amino acids: CASRWAGYNEQFF. The CDR3 DNA follows: TGTGCCAGCAGGTGGGCGGGCTACAATGAGCAGTTCTTC.

This clone has just one count. This sequence joins TRBV5-1 and TRBJ1-6, with D possibly matching TRBD1 (6 bases). Per the germline V gene, CDR1 is SGHRS and CDR2 is YFSETQ. The CDR3 consists of 13 residues. V was cut by 5 bases and J by 10 bases, with 13 bases left in between. The CDR3 loop is CASSPGQLSPLHF. CDR3 DNA: TGCGCCAGCAGTCCGGGACAACTCTCACCCCTCCACTTT. Variable domain in full (rest from reference TRBV5-1 and TRBJ1-6): KAGVTQTPRYLIKTRGQQVTLSCSPISGHRSVSWYQQTPGQGLQFLFEYFSETQRNKGNFPGRFSGRQFSNSRSEMNVSTLELGDSALYLCASSPGQLSPLHFGNGTRLTVT.

The rearrangement uses TRBV4-3 and TRBJ2-7; D perhaps matches TRBD1 (6 bases). There are 17 residues in the CDR3. Between the trimmed V and J ends, which lost 1 base and 5 bases, there was a span of 21 bases. Germline-derived CDR1 and CDR2 are LGHNA and YSLEER. CDR3 sequence reads: CASSQVGPSGENHEQYF. Written as DNA, the CDR3 is TGCGCCAGCAGCCAAGTTGGGCCGTCAGGGGAGAACCACGAGCAGTACTTC.

The CDR3 is CASSLRLNPGGGYTF. DNA of the CDR3: TGTGCCAGCAGCCTTCGCCTAAACCCAGGAGGCGGCTACACCTTC. This chain joins TRBV6-1 and TRBJ1-2; D unclear. Trimming removed 6 bases at V and 8 bases at J, with 22 bases between. Germline V gene sequence: CDR1 MNHNS, CDR2 SASEGT. CDR3 size: 15 residues.

The chain joins TRBV5-1 to TRBJ1-2; no firm D call. Trimming stripped 4 bases from V and 8 bases from J, with 24 bases between. Germline V CDR1 and CDR2: SGHRS, YFSETQ. The CDR3 runs to 16 residues. CDR3: CASSESLGGDRWGYTF. The CDR3 region has the DNA TGCGCCAGCAGCGAAAGTCTGGGCGGGGATAGATGGGGCTACACCTTC.

The sample holds a few counts of this clone. The V gene is TRBV6-5, the J gene TRBJ1-6, with 10 bases fitting TRBD1. The CDR3 contains 15 residues. Trimming took 7 bases from V and 7 from J; bases not matched to a gene: 7. The V gene's germline CDR1 is MNHEY and CDR2 SVGAGI. The CDR3 loop reads CASTRVDRGNSPLHF. In DNA, the CDR3 is TGTGCCAGCACCAGGGTGGACAGGGGGAATTCACCCCTCCACTTT.

The table lists this clone with a count of one. V usage is TRBV4-1 and J usage is TRBJ1-2, with D unresolved. V lost 2 bases and J 5 bases, leaving 12 bases between the germline ends. The CDR3 totals 14 residues. Germline V gene sequence: CDR1 MGHRA, CDR2 YSYEKL. The CDR3 nucleotides read TGCGCCAGCAGCCAATATGAGCGTAGGTATGGCTACACCTTC. It yields the protein CASSQYERRYGYTF.

V usage is TRBV7-9 and J usage is TRBJ1-6, with D perhaps matching TRBD1 (6 bases). The V gene's germline CDR1 is SEHNR and CDR2 FQNEAQ (reference sequence). CDR3 length equals 13 residues. V lost 3 bases and J 9 bases, leaving 9 bases between the germline ends. The CDR3 sequence: CASSLGASSPLHF. CDR3 DNA: TGTGCCAGCAGCTTGGGGGCTTCTTCACCCCTCCACTTT.

This clone came up a few times. The chain combines TRBV7-2 with TRBJ2-3; 7 bases agree with TRBD2. Per germline, CDR1 SGHTA and CDR2 FQGNSA. The ends lost 5 bases at V and 8 bases at J; junction bases unmatched: 4. The CDR3 totals 12 residues. CDR3 region: CASSPWTSTQYF. CDR3 nucleotides: TGTGCCAGCAGCCCCTGGACTAGTACGCAGTATTTT.

This chain uses TRBV5-6 with TRBJ2-2, with a tentative D call TRBD1 (5 bases). Trimming pared 4 bases from V and 0 bases from J, leaving 10 bases between. Germline V gene lookup returns CDR1 SGHDT and CDR2 YYEEEE. The CDR3 totals 15 residues. CDR3 sequence (DNA): TGTGCCAGCAGCCTGACAGTTACGAACACCGGGGAGCTGTTTTTT. Translated: CASSLTVTNTGELFF.

The chain employs TRBV7-6 and TRBJ2-3, with 8 bases aligning to TRBD1. Germline CDR1 is SGHVS and CDR2 is FNYEAQ. The CDR3 loop spans 17 amino acids. Trimming at V came to 5 bases and at J to 1 base, leaving 11 bases not matched to a gene. The DNA of the CDR3 is TGTGCCAGCAGCCTACAAAGCAGGGGGCTCGGCACAGATACGCAGTATTTT. Its protein is CASSLQSRGLGTDTQYF.